Sequencing of this TCR beta chain was carried out in a study of cytomegalovirus exposure and HLA in healthy donors. Regarding the study as a whole: Associated with cytomegalovirus, according to the listing, were 164 TCR beta chains. An observed cluster of highly shared sequence variants was recorded as a likely sequencing artifact. One variant, a missense change in DCLRE1C, was linked in a later analysis to TCR beta V- and J-gene trimming.

The CDR3 sequence is 13 residues long. J lost 6 bases, V lost 6 bases, and 6 bases had no gene match. Germline-derived CDR1 and CDR2 are MNHEY and SMNVEV (reference sequence). Concerning this clone: Its specificity is not known.

In the PCR, 60 Vbeta and 13 Jbeta primers were used. Some clones are missing from TCRdb's copy, which holds only in-frame ones; the method was immunoSEQ multiplex PCR. The data hold about 140,000 clones, with over 70% observed a single time. Sequenced input: PBMCs. The origin of this receptor is a woman aged 40 to 50 in good health and CMV-seronegative. The rearrangement uses TRBV27 and TRBJ2-5; TRBD2 agrees at 8 bases. The CDR3 DNA reads TGTGCCAGCAGCCGGGAGGGGGGGCAGACCCAGTACTTC. It codes for CASSREGGQTQYF.